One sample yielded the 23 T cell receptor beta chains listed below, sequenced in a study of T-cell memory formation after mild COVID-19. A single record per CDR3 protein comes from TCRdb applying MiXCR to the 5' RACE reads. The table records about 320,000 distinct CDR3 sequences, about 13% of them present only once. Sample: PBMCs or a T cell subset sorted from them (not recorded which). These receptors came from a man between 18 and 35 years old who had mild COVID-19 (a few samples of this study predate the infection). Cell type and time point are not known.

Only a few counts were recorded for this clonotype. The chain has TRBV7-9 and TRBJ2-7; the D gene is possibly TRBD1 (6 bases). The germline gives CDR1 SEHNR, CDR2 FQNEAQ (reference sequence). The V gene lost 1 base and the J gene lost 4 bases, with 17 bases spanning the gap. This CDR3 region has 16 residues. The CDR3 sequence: CASSLVFTNREYEQYF. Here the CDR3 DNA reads TGTGCCAGCAGCTTAGTCTTTACTAACAGGGAGTACGAGCAGTACTTC.

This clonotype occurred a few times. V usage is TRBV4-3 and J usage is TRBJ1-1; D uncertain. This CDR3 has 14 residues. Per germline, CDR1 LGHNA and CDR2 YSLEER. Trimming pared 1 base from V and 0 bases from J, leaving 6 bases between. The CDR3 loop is CASSQGTVNTEAFF. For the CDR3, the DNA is TGCGCCAGCAGCCAAGGAACGGTGAACACTGAAGCTTTCTTT.

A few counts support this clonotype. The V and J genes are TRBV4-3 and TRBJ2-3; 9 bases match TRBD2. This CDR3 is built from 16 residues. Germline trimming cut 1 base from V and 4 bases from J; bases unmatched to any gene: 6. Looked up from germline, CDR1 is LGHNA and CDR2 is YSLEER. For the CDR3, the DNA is TGCGCCAGCAGCCAAGGTCTAGCGGGGTACTCAGATACGCAGTATTTT. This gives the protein CASSQGLAGYSDTQYF.

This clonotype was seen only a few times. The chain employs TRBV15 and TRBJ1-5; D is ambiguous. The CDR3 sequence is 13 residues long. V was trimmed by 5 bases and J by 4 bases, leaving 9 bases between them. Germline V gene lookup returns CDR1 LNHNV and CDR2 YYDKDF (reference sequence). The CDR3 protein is CATSPHLNQPQHF. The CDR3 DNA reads TGTGCCACCAGCCCGCATTTAAATCAGCCCCAGCATTTT.

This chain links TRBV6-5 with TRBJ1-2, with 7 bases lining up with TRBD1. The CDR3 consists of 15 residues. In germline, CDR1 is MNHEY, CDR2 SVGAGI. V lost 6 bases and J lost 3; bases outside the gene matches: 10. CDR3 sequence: CASSPYGGGDYGYTF. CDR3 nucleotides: TGTGCCAGCAGCCCCTACGGAGGGGGCGACTATGGCTACACCTTC.

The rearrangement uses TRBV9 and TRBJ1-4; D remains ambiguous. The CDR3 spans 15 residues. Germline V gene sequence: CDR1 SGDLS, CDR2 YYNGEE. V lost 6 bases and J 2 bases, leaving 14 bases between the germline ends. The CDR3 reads CASTPAGQTNEKLFF. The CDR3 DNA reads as TGTGCCAGCACCCCCGCCGGGCAGACTAATGAAAAACTGTTTTTT.

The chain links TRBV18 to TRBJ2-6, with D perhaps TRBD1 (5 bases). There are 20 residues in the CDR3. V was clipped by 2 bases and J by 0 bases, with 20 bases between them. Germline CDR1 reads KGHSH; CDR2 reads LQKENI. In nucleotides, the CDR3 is TGTGCCAGCTCACCAGCCCCTCGATGGGGCCCGTTCTCTGGGGCCAACGTCCTGACTTTC. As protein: CASSPAPRWGPFSGANVLTF.

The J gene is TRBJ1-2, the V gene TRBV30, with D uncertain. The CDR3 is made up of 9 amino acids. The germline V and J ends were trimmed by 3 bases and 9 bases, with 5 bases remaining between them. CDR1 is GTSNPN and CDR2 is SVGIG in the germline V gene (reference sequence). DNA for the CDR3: TGTGCCTGGAGCCTTAGCTACACCTTC. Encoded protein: CAWSLSYTF.

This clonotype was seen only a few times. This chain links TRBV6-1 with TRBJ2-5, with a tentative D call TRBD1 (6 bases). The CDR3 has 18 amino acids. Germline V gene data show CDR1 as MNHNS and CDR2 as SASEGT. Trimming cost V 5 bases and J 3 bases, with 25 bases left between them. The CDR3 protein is CASSTTPLRGRDEETQYF. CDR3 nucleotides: TGTGCCAGCAGTACAACCCCTCTCAGGGGCAGGGACGAAGAGACCCAGTACTTC.

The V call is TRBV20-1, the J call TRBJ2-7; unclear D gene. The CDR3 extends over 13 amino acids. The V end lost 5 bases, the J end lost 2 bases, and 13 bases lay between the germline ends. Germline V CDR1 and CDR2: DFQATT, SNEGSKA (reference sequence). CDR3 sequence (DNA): TGCAGTGCTGGGCTGGGATTGGCCTACGAGCAGTACTTC. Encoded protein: CSAGLGLAYEQYF.

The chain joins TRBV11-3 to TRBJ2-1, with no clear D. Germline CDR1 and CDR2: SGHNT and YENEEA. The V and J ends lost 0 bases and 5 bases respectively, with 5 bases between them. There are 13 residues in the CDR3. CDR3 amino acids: CASSLELDNEQFF. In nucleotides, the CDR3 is TGTGCCAGCAGCTTAGAGCTGGACAATGAGCAGTTCTTC.

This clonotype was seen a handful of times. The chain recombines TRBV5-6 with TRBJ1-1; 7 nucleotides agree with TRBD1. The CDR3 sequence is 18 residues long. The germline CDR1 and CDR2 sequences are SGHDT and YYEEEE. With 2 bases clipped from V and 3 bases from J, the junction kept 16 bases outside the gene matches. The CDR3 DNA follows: TGTGCCAGCAGCTTATACACGAAACAGGGGTTTGGGCACACTGAAGCTTTCTTT. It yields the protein CASSLYTKQGFGHTEAFF.

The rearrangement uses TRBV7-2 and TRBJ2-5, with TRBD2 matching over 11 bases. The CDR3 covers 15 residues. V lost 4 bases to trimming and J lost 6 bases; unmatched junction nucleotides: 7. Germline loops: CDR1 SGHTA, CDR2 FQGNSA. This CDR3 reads CASSSTTSGGKTQYF. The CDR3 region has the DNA TGTGCCAGCAGCTCGACAACTAGCGGGGGAAAGACCCAGTACTTC.

The chain's CDR3 is CASSPDSMNTEAFF. The CDR3 DNA follows: TGTGCCAGCTCACCAGACAGCATGAACACTGAAGCTTTCTTT. The chain combines TRBV18 with TRBJ1-1; D is possibly TRBD1 (5 bases). CDR3 length equals 14 residues. Looked up from germline, CDR1 is KGHSH and CDR2 is LQKENI. The V and J ends lost 2 bases and 0 bases respectively, with 7 bases between them.

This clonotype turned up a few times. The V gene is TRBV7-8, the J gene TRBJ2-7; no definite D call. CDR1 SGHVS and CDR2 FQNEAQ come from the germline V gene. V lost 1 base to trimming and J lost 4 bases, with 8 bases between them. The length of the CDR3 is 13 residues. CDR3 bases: TGTGCCAGCAGCTTAGAATGGGTTTACGAGCAGTACTTC. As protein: CASSLEWVYEQYF.

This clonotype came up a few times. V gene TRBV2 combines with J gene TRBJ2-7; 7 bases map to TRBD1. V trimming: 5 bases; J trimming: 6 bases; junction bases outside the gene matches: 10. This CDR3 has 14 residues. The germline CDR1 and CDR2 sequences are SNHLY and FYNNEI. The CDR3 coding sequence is TGTGCCAGCAGTTACAGGGGAAGAGGGAGCGAGCAGTACTTC. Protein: CASSYRGRGSEQYF.

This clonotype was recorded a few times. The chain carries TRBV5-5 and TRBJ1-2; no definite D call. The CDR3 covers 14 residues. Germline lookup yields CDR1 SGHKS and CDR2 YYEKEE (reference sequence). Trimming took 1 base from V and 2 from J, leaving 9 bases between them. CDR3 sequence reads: CASSLLEVNYGYTF. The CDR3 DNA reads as TGTGCCAGCAGCTTGTTGGAGGTCAACTATGGCTACACCTTC.

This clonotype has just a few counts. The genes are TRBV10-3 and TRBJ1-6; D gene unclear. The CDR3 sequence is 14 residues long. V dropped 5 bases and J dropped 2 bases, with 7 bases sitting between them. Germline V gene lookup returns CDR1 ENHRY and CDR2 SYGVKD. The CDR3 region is CAISPGTYNSPLHF. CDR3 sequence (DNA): TGTGCCATCAGTCCTGGTACCTATAATTCACCCCTCCACTTT.

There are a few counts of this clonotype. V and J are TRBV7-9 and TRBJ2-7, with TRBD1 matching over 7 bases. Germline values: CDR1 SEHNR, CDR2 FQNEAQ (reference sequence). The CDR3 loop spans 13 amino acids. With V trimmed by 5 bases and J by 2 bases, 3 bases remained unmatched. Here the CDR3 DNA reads TGTGCCAGCAGCAATCAGGGGGCCTACGAGCAGTACTTC. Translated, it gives CASSNQGAYEQYF.

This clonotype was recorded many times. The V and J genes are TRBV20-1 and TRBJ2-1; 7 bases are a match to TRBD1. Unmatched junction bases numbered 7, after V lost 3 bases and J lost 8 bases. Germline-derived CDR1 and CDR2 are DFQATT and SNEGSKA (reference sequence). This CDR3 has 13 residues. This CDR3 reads CSASSPGGYEQFF. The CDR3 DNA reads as TGCAGTGCTAGCAGTCCAGGGGGTTATGAGCAGTTCTTC.

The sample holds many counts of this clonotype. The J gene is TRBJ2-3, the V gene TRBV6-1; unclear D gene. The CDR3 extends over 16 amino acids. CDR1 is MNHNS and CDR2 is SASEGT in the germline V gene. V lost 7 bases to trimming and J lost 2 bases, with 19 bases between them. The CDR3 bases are TGTGCCAGCACCAAAGAGGTGGCAGACCCCACAGATACGCAGTATTTT. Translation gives CASTKEVADPTDTQYF.

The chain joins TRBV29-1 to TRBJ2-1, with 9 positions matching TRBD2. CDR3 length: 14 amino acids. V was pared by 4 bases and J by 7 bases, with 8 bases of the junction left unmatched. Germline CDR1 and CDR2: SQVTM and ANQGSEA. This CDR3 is CSVVGGGARNEQFF. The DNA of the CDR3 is TGCAGCGTTGTCGGCGGGGGGGCCAGGAATGAGCAGTTCTTC.

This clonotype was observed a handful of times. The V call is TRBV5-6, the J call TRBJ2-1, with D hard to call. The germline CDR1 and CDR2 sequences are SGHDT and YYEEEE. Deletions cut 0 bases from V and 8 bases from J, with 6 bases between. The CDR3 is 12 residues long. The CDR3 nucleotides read TGTGCCAGCAGCTTGGAAGTAGATGAGCAGTTCTTC. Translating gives CASSLEVDEQFF.